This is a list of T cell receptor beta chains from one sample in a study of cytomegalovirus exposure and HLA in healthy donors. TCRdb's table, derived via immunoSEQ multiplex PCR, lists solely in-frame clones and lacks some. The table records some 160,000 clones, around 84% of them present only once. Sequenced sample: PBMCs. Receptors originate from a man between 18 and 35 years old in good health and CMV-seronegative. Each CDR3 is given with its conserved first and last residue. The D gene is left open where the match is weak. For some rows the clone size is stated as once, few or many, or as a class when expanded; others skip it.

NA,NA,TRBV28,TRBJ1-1,CASTPNTEAFF,TGTGCCAGCACTCCGAACACTGAAGCTTTCTTT
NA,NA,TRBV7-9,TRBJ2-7,CASSLSSSYEQYF,TGTGCCAGCAGCTTGTCCAGCTCCTACGAGCAGTACTTC
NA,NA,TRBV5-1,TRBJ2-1,CASSWSGITYNEQFF,TGCGCCAGCAGCTGGTCGGGGATCACCTACAATGAGCAGTTCTTC
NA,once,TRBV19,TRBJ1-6,CASSGSRENSPLHF,TGTGCCAGTAGCGGTAGTAGAGAGAATTCACCCCTCCACTTT
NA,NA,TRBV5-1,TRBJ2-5,CASSTLQVLGETQYF,TGCGCCAGCAGCACACTACAGGTCCTTGGGGAGACCCAGTACTTC
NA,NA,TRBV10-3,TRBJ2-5,CAISARGLVGETQYF,TGTGCCATCAGCGCCCGAGGCCTAGTGGGAGAGACCCAGTACTTC
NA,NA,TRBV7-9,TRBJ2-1,CASSTDSGTPLHRQFF,TGTGCCAGCAGCACGGACTCTGGGACACCCTTACATCGGCAGTTCTTC
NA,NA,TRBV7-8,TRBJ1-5,CASSLVGNSNQPQHF,TGTGCCAGCAGCTTAGTCGGGAATAGCAATCAGCCCCAGCATTTT
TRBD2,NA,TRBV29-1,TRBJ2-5,CSVGLAGVAVETQYF,TGCAGCGTTGGGCTAGCGGGAGTGGCAGTAGAGACCCAGTACTTC
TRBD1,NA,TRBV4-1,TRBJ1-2,CASSQDGDRVAF,TGCGCCAGCAGCCAAGATGGAGACAGGGTCGCTTTC